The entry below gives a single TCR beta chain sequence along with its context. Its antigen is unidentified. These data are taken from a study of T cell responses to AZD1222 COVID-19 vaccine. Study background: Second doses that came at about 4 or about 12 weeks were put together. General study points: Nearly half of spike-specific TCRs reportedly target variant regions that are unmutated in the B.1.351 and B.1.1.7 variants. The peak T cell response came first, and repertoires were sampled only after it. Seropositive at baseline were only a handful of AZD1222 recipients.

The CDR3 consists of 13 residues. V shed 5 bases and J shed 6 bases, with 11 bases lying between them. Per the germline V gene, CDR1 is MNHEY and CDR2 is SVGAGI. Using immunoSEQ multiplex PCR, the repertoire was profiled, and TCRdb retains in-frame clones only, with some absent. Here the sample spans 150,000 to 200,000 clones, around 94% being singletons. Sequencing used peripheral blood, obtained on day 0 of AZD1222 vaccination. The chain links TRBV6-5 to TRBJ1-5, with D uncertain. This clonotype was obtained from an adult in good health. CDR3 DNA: TGTGCCAGCAGTACGGGAGGCTTTCAGCCCCAGCATTTT. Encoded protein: CASSTGGFQPQHF.